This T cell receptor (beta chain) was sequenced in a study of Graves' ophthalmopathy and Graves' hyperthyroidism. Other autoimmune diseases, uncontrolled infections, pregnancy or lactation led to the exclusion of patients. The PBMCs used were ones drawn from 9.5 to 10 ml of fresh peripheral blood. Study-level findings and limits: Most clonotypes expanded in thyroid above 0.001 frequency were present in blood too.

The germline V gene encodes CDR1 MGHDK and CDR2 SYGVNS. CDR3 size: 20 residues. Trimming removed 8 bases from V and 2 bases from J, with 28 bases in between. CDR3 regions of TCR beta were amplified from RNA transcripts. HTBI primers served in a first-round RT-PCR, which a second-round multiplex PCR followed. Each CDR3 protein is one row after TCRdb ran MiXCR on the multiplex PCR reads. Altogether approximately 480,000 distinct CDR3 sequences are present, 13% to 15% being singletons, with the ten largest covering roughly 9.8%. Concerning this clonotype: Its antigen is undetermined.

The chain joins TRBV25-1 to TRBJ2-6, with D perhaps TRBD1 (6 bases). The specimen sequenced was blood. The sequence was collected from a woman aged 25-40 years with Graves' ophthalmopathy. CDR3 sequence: CASESSRRDTTFTGANVLTF. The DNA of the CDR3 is TGTGCCAGCGAATCCTCCCGCCGGGACACCACCTTCACTGGGGCCAACGTCCTGACTTTC.